The subject of this entry is one T cell receptor (beta chain). Its antigen is unknown. This CDR3 has 13 amino acids. V was clipped by 5 bases and J by 9 bases, with 17 bases between them. In germline, CDR1 is SQVTM, CDR2 ANQGSEA. Donors, healthy HIV-negative adults, lacked recent acute infections or vaccinations. The data stem from a study of shared clonotypes between healthy human individuals. Study-wide points: Sequencing of the sorted subsets was shown by rarefaction to be incomplete despite large depth. Non-shared clonotypes were found to have lower generation probabilities than the clonotypes that were shared by all four of the sorted-subset donors. Donor scarcity curtailed the genetic and exposure-history diversity represented herein.

The repertoire was sequenced with immunoSEQ multiplex PCR; TCRdb's copy has only in-frame clones and lacks some. Of approximately 980,000 clones listed, less than 85% are singletons. This chain joins TRBV29-1 and TRBJ2-1; D assignment may be TRBD1 or TRBD2 (6 bases each). The sample comprised memory CD4+ T cells sorted from blood. The subset is: CD45RA-negative fraction. The sequence was obtained from a man aged 18 to 35 in good health. In DNA, the CDR3 is TGCAGCGTTAGGATGGGGGGCCTGAGTGAGCAGTTCTTC. This sequence encodes CSVRMGGLSEQFF.